These 26 T cell receptor beta chains originate from one sample sequenced in a study of OX40 agonist ivuxolimab in advanced cancers. The library was made by the immunoSEQ multiplex PCR assay. TCRdb mirrors the immuneACCESS table, restricted to in-frame sequences. Some clones are absent from its copies; in checked studies, under half trace to an unresolved V gene, and the reason for the others is unknown. The sample data list fewer than 85,000 clones, and 85% to 90% of these were observed just once. The ten biggest clones cover approximately 0.5% of the sample. This specimen consisted of CD4+ or CD8+ T cells sorted from blood, obtained in a trial of the OX40 agonist ivuxolimab. The origin of the receptors is an adult with an advanced solid tumor such as melanoma, head and neck, liver or kidney cancer.

This clone was counted once. The V and J genes are TRBV21-1 and TRBJ1-4. TRBV21-1 is deemed a pseudogene. This CDR3 comprises 14 residues. Here the CDR3 DNA reads TGTGCCAGCAGCAAAGGGGGTTGGGAAATAGCACTGTTTTTT. This sequence encodes CASSKGGWEIALFF.

V and J are TRBV28 and TRBJ2-3; 8 bases are a match to TRBD1. J lost 1 base, V lost 7 bases, and 4 bases had no gene match. The CDR3 is made up of 14 amino acids. The germline gives CDR1 MDHEN, CDR2 SYDVKM. CDR3: CASTLTGGTDTQYF. CDR3 DNA: TGTGCCAGCACCTTGACAGGGGGCACAGATACGCAGTATTTT.

The genes are TRBV5-1 and TRBJ2-4; D is undetermined. The V gene's germline CDR1 is SGHRS and CDR2 YFSETQ. CDR3 length: 14 amino acids. The V gene lost 0 bases and the J gene lost 8 bases, with 12 bases spanning the gap. CDR3 DNA: TGCGCCAGCAGCTTGGGTGGCCACGGTGACATTCAGTACTTC. Translated, it gives CASSLGGHGDIQYF. The full variable domain, completed using reference TRBV5-1 and TRBJ2-4, is KAGVTQTPRYLIKTRGQQVTLSCSPISGHRSVSWYQQTPGQGLQFLFEYFSETQRNKGNFPGRFSGRQFSNSRSEMNVSTLELGDSALYLCASSLGGHGDIQYFGAGTRLSVL.

This chain uses TRBV5-8 with TRBJ2-3; the D is unclear. V gave up 2 bases and J gave up 2 bases, with 9 bases separating them. Germline V gene sequence: CDR1 SGHTS, CDR2 YDEGEE. The CDR3 has 14 residues. The CDR3 sequence: CASSFALNTDTQYF. DNA of the CDR3: TGTGCCAGCAGCTTTGCTCTCAACACAGATACGCAGTATTTT.

The genes are TRBV5-4 and TRBJ1-1, with D perhaps TRBD1 (5 bases). CDR1 is SGHNT and CDR2 is YYREEE in the germline V gene (reference sequence). Trimming took off 3 bases at V and 7 bases at J, with 19 bases between the two ends. The CDR3 is 15 amino acids. The CDR3 DNA follows: TGTGCCAGCAGCTCCAACGGGAGGGGATCTTATGAAGCTTTCTTT. The encoded protein is CASSSNGRGSYEAFF.

The chain has TRBV5-6 and TRBJ2-2; TRBD1 might be the D (6 bases). The germline V and J ends were trimmed by 0 bases and 7 bases, with 16 bases remaining between them. Germline CDR1 and CDR2: SGHDT and YYEEEE. The CDR3 covers 16 residues. The CDR3 nucleotides read TGTGCCAGCAGCTTGGTTACACAGGGATGGGGCGGGGAGCTGTTTTTT. This translates into CASSLVTQGWGGELFF.

The rearrangement uses TRBV28 and TRBJ2-1; TRBD1 is a possible D gene (5 bases). Trimming cost V 6 bases and J 1 base, with 13 bases left between them. This CDR3 comprises 15 residues. Germline-derived CDR1 and CDR2 are MDHEN and SYDVKM. The CDR3 bases are TGTGCCAGCAGCACAGGATGGAATTCCTACAATGAGCAGTTCTTC. This encodes CASSTGWNSYNEQFF.

The rearrangement links TRBV10-2 to TRBJ2-7, with D possibly TRBD1 on 5 matching bases. Germline assignment: CDR1 WSHSY and CDR2 SAAADI. This CDR3 has 13 residues. Trimming removed 3 bases at V and 6 bases at J, with 12 bases between. In nucleotides, the CDR3 is TGCGCCAGCAGTGAATTTCAGGGTAGCGAGCAGTACTTC. This translates into CASSEFQGSEQYF.

The rearrangement joins TRBV18 to TRBJ2-2; 10 bases line up with TRBD1. CDR1 KGHSH and CDR2 LQKENI come from the germline V gene. The CDR3 is 16 amino acids. V lost 3 bases and J lost 6; bases outside the gene matches: 7. Here the CDR3 DNA reads TGTGCCAGCTCACCTCGGACAGGGGGTGACGCCGGGGAGCTGTTTTTT. It codes for CASSPRTGGDAGELFF.

This chain joins TRBV4-1 and TRBJ1-1; TRBD1 matches 8 bases. Germline V CDR1 and CDR2: MGHRA, YSYEKL. The CDR3 contains 15 residues. V lost 4 bases to trimming and J lost 4 bases; unmatched junction nucleotides: 8. CDR3 DNA sequence: TGCGCCAGCAGCCGAGACAGGGGAGAGATCACTGAAGCTTTCTTT. Translated: CASSRDRGEITEAFF.

The chain links TRBV27 to TRBJ1-1, with D possibly matching TRBD1 (5 bases). This CDR3 has 17 residues. CDR1 and CDR2 (germline): MNHEY, SMNVEV (reference sequence). V was cut by 2 bases and J by 1 base, with 17 bases left in between. CDR3 residues: CASSLNPAGLGNTEAFF. CDR3 nucleotides: TGTGCCAGCAGTTTAAATCCCGCAGGGTTAGGGAACACTGAAGCTTTCTTT.

This chain uses TRBV15 with TRBJ1-1; D remains unclear. The CDR3 is 12 amino acids. Trimming removed 2 bases at V and 1 base at J, with 2 bases between. Germline CDR1 is LNHNV and CDR2 is YYDKDF (reference sequence). The CDR3 loop is CATSRQNTEAFF. The CDR3 DNA sequence: TGTGCCACCAGCAGACAGAACACTGAAGCTTTCTTT.

This clone was seen only once. The chain employs TRBV4-1 and TRBJ2-7; D gene ambiguous. From germline, CDR1 is MGHRA and CDR2 YSYEKL. This CDR3 has 14 residues. Trimming stripped 1 base from V and 9 bases from J, with 16 bases between. The CDR3 region is CASSQGVADVRQYF. The CDR3 nucleotides read TGCGCCAGCAGCCAAGGGGTTGCGGACGTCAGGCAGTACTTC.

The gene calls are TRBV5-5 and TRBJ1-4, with D uncertain. Trimming removed 1 base from V and 8 bases from J, with 12 bases in between. This CDR3 region has 14 residues. In germline, CDR1 is SGHKS, CDR2 YYEKEE (reference sequence). Written as DNA, the CDR3 is TGTGCCAGCAGCTTGTTTCCCGGTGGGGAAAAACTGTTTTTT. Translating gives CASSLFPGGEKLFF.

The gene calls are TRBV18 and TRBJ2-5, with TRBD2 as a possible D gene (5 bases). The CDR3 covers 14 residues. CDR1 is KGHSH, CDR2 LQKENI, per germline. V gave up 3 bases and J gave up 5 bases, with 13 bases separating them. CDR3 bases: TGTGCCAGCTCACCGCCAACTAGAGGGGAGACCCAGTACTTC. Residues: CASSPPTRGETQYF.

V is TRBV5-1 and J is TRBJ1-2; possible D gene TRBD1, 5 bases. Germline-derived CDR1 and CDR2 are SGHRS and YFSETQ. V lost 2 bases and J lost 4, with 6 bases in between. There are 12 residues in the CDR3. This chain's CDR3 is CASSFDSYGYTF. CDR3 coding DNA: TGCGCCAGCAGCTTCGACAGCTATGGCTACACCTTC.

This chain uses TRBV6-6 with TRBJ1-2; D gene uncertain. The germline V gene encodes CDR1 MNHNY and CDR2 SVGAGI (reference sequence). The CDR3 runs to 10 residues. V shed 5 bases and J shed 9 bases, with 7 bases lying between them. The CDR3 coding sequence is TGTGCCAGCAGTCGCGAACGCTACACCTTC. As protein: CASSRERYTF.

CDR3 loop: CASEVAGVETQYF. In DNA form, the CDR3 reads TGTGCCTCCGAGGTGGCGGGAGTGGAGACCCAGTACTTC. J is TRBJ2-5 and V is TRBV28, with 7 positions matching TRBD2. This CDR3 is 13 amino acids long. After removal of 11 bases from V and 5 bases from J, the junction contained 11 bases not matched to a gene. CDR1 is MDHEN and CDR2 is SYDVKM in the germline V gene.

The chain uses TRBV27 and TRBJ2-3; D may be TRBD2 (5 bases). This CDR3 comprises 14 residues. The V gene lost 5 bases and the J gene lost 0 bases, with 9 bases spanning the gap. Germline V gene sequence: CDR1 MNHEY, CDR2 SMNVEV (reference sequence). The chain's CDR3 is CASSRSDSTDTQYF. For the CDR3, the DNA is TGTGCCAGCAGTCGTAGCGATAGCACAGATACGCAGTATTTT.

V is TRBV5-5 and J is TRBJ2-7; D is possibly TRBD2 (6 bases). CDR1 SGHKS and CDR2 YYEKEE come from the germline V gene (reference sequence). The CDR3 spans 15 residues. V was shortened by 5 bases and J by 1 base, with 16 bases between the two germline ends. The DNA of the CDR3 is TGTGCCAGCAGACGGGACTTCATGCCGTCCTACGAGCAGTACTTC. It codes for CASRRDFMPSYEQYF.

The chain carries TRBV2 and TRBJ1-5, with D unresolved. The CDR3 is 13 amino acids. Germline CDR1 is SNHLY and CDR2 is FYNNEI. V was shortened by 0 bases and J by 5 bases, with 5 bases between the two germline ends. CDR3 coding DNA: TGTGCCAGCAGTGAAGCATCAGATCAGCCCCAGCATTTT. Its translation: CASSEASDQPQHF. Looking up the rest from reference TRBV2 and TRBJ1-5 gives the full variable domain: EPEVTQTPSHQVTQMGQEVILRCVPISNHLYFYWYRQILGQKVEFLVSFYNNEISEKSEIFDDQFSVERPDGSNFTLKIRSTKLEDSAMYFCASSEASDQPQHFGDGTRLSIL.

The chain has TRBV5-1 and TRBJ2-7, with D perhaps TRBD2 (6 bases). The CDR3 runs to 14 residues. The germline V gene encodes CDR1 SGHRS and CDR2 YFSETQ. Trimming took off 5 bases at V and 0 bases at J, with 12 bases between the two ends. DNA for the CDR3: TGCGCCAGCAGTCCTCGCGGGAACTCCTACGAGCAGTACTTC. It yields the protein CASSPRGNSYEQYF.

Only one count was recorded for this clone. The rearrangement links TRBV2 to TRBJ1-4; D ambiguous. The ends were cut back, 6 bases at V and 3 bases at J, with 8 bases in the middle. CDR1 is SNHLY and CDR2 is FYNNEI in the germline V gene. The CDR3 loop spans 13 amino acids. CDR3 residues: CASRGVPNEKLFF. The CDR3, as DNA: TGTGCCAGCAGGGGCGTGCCTAATGAAAAACTGTTTTTT.

V is TRBV5-1 and J is TRBJ2-2, with D perhaps TRBD1 or TRBD2 (5 bases each). V shed 4 bases and J shed 2 bases, with 12 bases lying between them. The germline CDR1 and CDR2 sequences are SGHRS and YFSETQ. The CDR3 has 15 amino acids. CDR3 loop: CASSREGLNTGELFF. The DNA for the CDR3 is TGCGCCAGCAGCAGAGAGGGGCTTAACACCGGGGAGCTGTTTTTT.

The rearrangement links TRBV5-1 to TRBJ2-1; 12 bases are a match to TRBD2. Losses at the gene ends were 4 bases for V and 10 bases for J; bases not matched to a gene: 6. Germline V gene lookup returns CDR1 SGHRS and CDR2 YFSETQ. The CDR3 has 14 amino acids. The CDR3 is CASSRTSGTGEQFF. The DNA of the CDR3 is TGCGCCAGCAGCCGGACTAGCGGGACCGGAGAGCAGTTCTTC.

The chain is built from TRBV5-4 and TRBJ1-1; tentative D call: TRBD1 (6 bases). V gave up 0 bases and J gave up 7 bases, with 13 bases separating them. There are 14 residues in the CDR3. Per germline, CDR1 SGHNT and CDR2 YYREEE (reference sequence). CDR3 region: CASSLEQGKDEAFF. CDR3 coding DNA: TGTGCCAGCAGCTTGGAGCAGGGGAAGGATGAAGCTTTCTTT.